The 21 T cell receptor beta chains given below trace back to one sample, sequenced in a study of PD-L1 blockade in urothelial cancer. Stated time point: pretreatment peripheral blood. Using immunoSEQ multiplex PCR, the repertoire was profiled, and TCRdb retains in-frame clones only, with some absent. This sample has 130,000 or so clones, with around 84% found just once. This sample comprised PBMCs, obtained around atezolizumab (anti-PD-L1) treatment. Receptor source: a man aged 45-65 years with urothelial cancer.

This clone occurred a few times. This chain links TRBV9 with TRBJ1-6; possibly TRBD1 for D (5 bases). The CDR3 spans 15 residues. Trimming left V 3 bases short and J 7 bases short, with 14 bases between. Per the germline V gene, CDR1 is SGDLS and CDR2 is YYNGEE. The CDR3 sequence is CASSEGLTENSPLHF. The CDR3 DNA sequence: TGTGCCAGCAGCGAGGGATTGACAGAAAATTCACCCCTCCACTTT.

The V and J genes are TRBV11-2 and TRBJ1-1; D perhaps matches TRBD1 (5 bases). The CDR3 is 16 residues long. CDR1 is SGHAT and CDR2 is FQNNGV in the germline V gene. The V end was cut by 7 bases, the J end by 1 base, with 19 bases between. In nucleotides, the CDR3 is TGTGCCAGCAAGCCGTCGTTCGGGGGAGGGAACACTGAAGCTTTCTTT. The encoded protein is CASKPSFGGGNTEAFF.

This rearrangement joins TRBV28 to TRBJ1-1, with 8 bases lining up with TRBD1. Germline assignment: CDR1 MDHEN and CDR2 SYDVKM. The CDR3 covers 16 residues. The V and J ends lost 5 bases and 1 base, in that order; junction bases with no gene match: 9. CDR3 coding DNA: TGTGCCAGCAGTCTACCCGACAGGGGCGAGAACACTGAAGCTTTCTTT. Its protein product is CASSLPDRGENTEAFF. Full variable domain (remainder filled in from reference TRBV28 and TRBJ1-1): DVKVTQSSRYLVKRTGEKVFLECVQDMDHENMFWYRQDPGLGLRLIYFSYDVKMKEKGDIPEGYSVSREKKERFSLILESASTNQTSMYLCASSLPDRGENTEAFFGQGTRLTVV.

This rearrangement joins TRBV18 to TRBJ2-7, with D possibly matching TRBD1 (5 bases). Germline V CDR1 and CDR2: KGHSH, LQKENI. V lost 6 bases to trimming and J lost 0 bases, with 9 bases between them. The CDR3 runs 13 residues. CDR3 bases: TGTGCCAGCTCGCCGACAGTCTCCTACGAGCAGTACTTC. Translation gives CASSPTVSYEQYF.

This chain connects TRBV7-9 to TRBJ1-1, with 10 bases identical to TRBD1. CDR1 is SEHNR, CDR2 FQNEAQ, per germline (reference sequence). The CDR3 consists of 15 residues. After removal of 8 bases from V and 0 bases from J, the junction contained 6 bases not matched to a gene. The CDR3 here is CASGRQGALNTEAFF. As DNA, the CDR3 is TGTGCCAGCGGGAGACAGGGGGCCTTGAACACTGAAGCTTTCTTT.

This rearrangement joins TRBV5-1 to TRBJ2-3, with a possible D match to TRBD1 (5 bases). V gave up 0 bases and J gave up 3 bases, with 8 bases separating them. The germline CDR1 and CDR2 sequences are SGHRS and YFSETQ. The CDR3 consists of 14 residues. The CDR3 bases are TGCGCCAGCAGCTTGGTGCAGGGAACAGATACGCAGTATTTT. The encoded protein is CASSLVQGTDTQYF.

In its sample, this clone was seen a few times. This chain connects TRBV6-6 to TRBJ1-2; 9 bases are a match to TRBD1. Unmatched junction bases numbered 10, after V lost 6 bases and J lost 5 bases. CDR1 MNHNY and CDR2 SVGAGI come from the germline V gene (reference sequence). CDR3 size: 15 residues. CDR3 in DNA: TGTGCCAGCAGCCTCGGGACAGGGTCCCCGTATGGCTACACCTTC. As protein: CASSLGTGSPYGYTF.

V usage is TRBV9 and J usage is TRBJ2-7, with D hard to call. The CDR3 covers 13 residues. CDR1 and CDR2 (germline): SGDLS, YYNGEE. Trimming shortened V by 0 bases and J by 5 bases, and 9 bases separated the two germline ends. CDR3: CASSVGLQHEQYF. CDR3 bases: TGTGCCAGCAGCGTAGGACTGCAACACGAGCAGTACTTC.

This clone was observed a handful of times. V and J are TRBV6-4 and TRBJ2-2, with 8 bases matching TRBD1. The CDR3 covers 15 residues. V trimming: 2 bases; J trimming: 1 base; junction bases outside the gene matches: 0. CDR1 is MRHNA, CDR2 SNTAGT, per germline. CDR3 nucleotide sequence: TGTGCCAGCAGTGACGGACAGGGGAACACCGGGGAGCTGTTTTTT. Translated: CASSDGQGNTGELFF.

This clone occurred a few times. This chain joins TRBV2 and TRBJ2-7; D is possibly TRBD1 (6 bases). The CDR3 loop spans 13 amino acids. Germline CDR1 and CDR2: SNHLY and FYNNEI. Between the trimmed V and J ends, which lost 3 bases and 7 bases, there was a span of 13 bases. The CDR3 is CASSEATGWEQYF. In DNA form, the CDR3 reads TGTGCCAGCAGTGAGGCAACAGGGTGGGAGCAGTACTTC.

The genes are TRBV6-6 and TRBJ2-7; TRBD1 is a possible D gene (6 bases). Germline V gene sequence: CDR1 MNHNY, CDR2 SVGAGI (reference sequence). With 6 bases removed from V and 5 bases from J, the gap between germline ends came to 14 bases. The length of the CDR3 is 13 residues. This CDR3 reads CASSPGTKDEQYF. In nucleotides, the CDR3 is TGTGCCAGCAGCCCCGGGACAAAGGACGAGCAGTACTTC.

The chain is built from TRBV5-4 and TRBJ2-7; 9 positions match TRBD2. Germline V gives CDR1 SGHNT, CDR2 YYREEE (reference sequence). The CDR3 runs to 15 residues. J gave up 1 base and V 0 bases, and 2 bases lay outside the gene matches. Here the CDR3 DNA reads TGTGCCAGCAGCTTGGGACTAGCGGATTCCTACGAGCAGTACTTC. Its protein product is CASSLGLADSYEQYF.

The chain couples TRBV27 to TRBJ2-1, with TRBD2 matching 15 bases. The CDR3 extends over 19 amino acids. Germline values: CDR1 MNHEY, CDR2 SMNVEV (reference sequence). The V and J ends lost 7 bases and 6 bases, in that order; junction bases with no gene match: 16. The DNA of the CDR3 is TGTGCCAGCAAGACTGACCTGGGACGGACTAGCGGGAGGGCCAATGAGCAGTTCTTC. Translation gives CASKTDLGRTSGRANEQFF.

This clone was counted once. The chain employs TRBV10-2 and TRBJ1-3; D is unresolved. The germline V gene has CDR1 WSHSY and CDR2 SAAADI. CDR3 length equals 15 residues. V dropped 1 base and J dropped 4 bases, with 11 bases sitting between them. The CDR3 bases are TGCGCCAGCAGTGAGTGGAAGACGGGAGGAAACACCATATATTTT. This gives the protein CASSEWKTGGNTIYF.

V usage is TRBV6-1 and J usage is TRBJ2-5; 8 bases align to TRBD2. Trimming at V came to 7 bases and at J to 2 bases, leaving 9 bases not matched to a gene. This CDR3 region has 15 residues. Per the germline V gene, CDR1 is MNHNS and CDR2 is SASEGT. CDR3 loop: CASTPGLVGQETQYF. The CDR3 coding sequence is TGTGCCAGCACCCCGGGACTAGTGGGACAAGAGACCCAGTACTTC.

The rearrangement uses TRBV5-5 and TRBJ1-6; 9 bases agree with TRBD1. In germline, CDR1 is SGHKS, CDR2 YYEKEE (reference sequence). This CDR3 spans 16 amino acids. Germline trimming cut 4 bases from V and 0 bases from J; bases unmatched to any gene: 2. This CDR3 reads CASSRDRVSYNSPLHF. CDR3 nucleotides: TGTGCCAGCAGCCGGGACAGGGTCTCCTATAATTCACCCCTCCACTTT.

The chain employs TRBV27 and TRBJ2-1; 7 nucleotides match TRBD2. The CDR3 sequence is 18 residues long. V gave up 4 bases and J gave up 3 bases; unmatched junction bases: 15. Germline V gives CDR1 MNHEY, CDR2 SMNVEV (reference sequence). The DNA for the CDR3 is TGTGCCAGCAGTTCCCCCTCCTCCCTCGCGGGAGTCTACAATGAGCAGTTCTTC. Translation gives CASSSPSSLAGVYNEQFF.

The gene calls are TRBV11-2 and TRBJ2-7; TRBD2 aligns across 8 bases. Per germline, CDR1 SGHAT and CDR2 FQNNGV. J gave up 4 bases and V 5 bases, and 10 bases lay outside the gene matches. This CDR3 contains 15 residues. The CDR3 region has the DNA TGTGCCAGCAGCGCTTCCGGGACTAGAGTATACGAGCAGTACTTC. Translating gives CASSASGTRVYEQYF.

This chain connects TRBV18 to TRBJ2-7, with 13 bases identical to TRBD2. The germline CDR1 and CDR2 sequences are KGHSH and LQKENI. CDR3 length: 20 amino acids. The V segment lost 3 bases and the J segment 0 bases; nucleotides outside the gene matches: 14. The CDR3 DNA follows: TGTGCCAGCTCACCCCAACCGGGACTAGCGGGATCCATTGGCTCCTACGAGCAGTACTTC. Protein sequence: CASSPQPGLAGSIGSYEQYF. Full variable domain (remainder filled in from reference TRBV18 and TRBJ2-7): NAGVMQNPRHLVRRRGQEARLRCSPMKGHSHVYWYRQLPEEGLKFMVYLQKENIIDESGMPKERFSAEFPKEGPSILRIQQVVRGDSAAYFCASSPQPGLAGSIGSYEQYFGPGTRLTVT.

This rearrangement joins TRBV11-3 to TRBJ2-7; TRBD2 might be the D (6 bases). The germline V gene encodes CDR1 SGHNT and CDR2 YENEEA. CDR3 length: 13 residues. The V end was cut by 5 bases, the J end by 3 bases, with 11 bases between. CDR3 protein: CASSPGLGYEQYF. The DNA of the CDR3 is TGTGCCAGCAGCCCGGGACTTGGCTACGAGCAGTACTTC.

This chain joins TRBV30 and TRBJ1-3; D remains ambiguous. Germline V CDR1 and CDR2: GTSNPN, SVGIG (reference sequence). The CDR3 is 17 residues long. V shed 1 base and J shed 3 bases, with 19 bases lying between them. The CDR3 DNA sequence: TGTGCCTGGAGTGCCCCCGGTACCGGTAGTTTTGGAAACACCATATATTTT. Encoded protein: CAWSAPGTGSFGNTIYF.